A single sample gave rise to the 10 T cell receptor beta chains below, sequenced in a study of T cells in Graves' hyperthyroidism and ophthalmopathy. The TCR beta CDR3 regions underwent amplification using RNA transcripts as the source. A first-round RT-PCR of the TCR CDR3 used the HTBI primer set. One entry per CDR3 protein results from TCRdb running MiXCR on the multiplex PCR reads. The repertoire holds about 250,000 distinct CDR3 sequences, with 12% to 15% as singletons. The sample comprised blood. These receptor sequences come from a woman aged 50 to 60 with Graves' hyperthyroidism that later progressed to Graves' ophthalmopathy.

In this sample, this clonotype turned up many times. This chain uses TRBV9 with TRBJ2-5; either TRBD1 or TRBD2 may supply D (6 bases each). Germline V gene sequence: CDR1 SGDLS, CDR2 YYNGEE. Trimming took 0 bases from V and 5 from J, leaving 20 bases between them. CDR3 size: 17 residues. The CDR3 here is CASSVEGGPPPKETQYF. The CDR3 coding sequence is TGTGCCAGCAGCGTAGAGGGGGGACCCCCCCCAAAGGAGACCCAGTACTTC.

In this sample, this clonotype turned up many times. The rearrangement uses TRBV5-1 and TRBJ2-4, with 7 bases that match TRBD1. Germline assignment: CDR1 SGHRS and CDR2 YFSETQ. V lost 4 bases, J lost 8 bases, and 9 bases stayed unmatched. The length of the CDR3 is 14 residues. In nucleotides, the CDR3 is TGCGCCAGCAGCCAACAGGGGAGCGGTTACATTCAGTACTTC. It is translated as CASSQQGSGYIQYF.

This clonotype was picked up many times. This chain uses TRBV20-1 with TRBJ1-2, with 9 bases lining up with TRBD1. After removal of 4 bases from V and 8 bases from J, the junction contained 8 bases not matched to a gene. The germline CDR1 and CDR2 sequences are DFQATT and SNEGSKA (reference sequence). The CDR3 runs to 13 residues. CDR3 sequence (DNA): TGCAGTGCTACAGACAGGGGGTTCTTGGGCTACACCTTC. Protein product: CSATDRGFLGYTF.

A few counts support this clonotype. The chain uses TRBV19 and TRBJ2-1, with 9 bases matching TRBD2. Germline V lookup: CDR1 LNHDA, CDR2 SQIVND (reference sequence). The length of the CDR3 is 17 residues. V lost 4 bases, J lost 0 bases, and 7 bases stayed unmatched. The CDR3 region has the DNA TGTGCCAGTAGTAAACGCCCGACTAGCGGCTCCTACAATGAGCAGTTCTTC. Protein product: CASSKRPTSGSYNEQFF.

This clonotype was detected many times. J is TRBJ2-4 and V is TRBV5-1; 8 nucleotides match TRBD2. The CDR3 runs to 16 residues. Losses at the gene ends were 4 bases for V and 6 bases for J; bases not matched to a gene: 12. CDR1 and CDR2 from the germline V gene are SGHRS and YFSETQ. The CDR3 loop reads CASSTPLAGGSNIQYF. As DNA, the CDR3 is TGCGCCAGCAGCACTCCGCTAGCGGGTGGGTCAAACATTCAGTACTTC. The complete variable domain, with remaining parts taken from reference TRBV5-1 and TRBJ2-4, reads KAGVTQTPRYLIKTRGQQVTLSCSPISGHRSVSWYQQTPGQGLQFLFEYFSETQRNKGNFPGRFSGRQFSNSRSEMNVSTLELGDSALYLCASSTPLAGGSNIQYFGAGTRLSVL.

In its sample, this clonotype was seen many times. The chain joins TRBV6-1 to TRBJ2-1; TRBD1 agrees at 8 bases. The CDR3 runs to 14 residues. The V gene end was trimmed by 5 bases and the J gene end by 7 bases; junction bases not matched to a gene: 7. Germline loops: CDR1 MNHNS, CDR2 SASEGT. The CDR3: CASSYRGFRNEQFF. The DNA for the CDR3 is TGTGCCAGCAGTTACAGGGGGTTCCGGAATGAGCAGTTCTTC.

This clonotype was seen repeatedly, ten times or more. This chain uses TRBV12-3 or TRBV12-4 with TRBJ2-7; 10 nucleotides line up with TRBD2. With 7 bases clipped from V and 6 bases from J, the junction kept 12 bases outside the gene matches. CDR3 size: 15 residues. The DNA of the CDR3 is TGTGCCAGCACCCCAGGGGGGGCTAGCGGGGGCGAGCAGTACTTC. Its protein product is CASTPGGASGGEQYF.

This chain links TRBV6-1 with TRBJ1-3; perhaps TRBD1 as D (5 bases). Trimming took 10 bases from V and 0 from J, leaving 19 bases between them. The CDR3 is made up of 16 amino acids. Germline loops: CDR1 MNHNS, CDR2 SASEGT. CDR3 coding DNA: TGTGCCAACGGGGATACCTCTGGGGCCTCTGGAAACACCATATATTTT. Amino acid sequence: CANGDTSGASGNTIYF.

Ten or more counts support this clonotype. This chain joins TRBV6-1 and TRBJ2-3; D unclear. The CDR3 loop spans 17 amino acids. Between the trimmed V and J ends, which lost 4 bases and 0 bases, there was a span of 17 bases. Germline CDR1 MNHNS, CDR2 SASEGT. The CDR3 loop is CASSAPARRISTDTQYF. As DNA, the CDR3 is TGTGCCAGCAGTGCCCCCGCGAGGCGTATTAGCACAGATACGCAGTATTTT.

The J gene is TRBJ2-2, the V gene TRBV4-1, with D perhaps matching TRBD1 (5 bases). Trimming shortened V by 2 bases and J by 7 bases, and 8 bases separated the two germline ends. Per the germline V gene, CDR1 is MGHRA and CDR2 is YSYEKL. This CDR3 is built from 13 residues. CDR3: CASSQQGLGELFF. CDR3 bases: TGCGCCAGCAGCCAACAGGGTCTCGGGGAGCTGTTTTTT.